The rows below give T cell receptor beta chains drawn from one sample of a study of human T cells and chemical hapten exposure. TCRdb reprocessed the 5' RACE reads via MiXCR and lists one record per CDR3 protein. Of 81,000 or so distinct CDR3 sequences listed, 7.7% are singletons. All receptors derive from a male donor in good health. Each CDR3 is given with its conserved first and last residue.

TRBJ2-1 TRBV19 CASSIASSSGHEQFF
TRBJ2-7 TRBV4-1 CASSQGQGDYEQYF
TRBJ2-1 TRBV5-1 CASSAGRASSYNEQFF
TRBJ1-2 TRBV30 CAWRTSGTGQYGYTF
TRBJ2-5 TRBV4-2 CASSQEVLETQYF
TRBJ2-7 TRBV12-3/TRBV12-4 CASRGTGRYEQYF
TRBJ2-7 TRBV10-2 CASSDYLEQYF
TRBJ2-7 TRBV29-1 CSARQGSSYEQYF
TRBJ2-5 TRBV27 CASSFGGLASQETQYF
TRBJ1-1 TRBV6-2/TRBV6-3 CASSYRRGAEGTEAFF
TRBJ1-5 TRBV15 CATSREKGRGSNQPQHF
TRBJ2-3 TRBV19 CASSKTGPFEADTQYF
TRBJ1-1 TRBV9 CASSVEGAEKAFF
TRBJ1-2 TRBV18 CASSPKQDKDWGYTF
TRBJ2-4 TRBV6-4 CASSGREKRERSAKNIQYF
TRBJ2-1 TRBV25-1 CASSESGSGDAYNEQFF
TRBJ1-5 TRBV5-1 CASSLTGYSNQPQHF
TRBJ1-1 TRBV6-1 CASNPGHTEAFF
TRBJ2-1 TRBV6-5 CASSYSGAAYNEQFF
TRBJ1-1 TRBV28 CASSLLTPLEAFF
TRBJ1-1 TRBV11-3 CASRSATNTEAFF
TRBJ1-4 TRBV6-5 CASSYETGGGLGENLFF
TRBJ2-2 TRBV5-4 CASSRVGQNTGELFF
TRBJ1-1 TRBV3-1 CASSGTVEAFF
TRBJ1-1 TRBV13 CASRRGLMNTEAFF
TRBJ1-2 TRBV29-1 CSVVTGTSNYGYTF
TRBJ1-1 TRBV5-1 CASSSQGMDTEAFF
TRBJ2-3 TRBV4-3 CASSLGLAITDTQYF
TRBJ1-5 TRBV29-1 CSVEDGTGGNQPQHF
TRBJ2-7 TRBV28 CASSRKDPSRAYEQYF
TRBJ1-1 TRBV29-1 CSVVSGLNTEAFF
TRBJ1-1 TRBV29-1 CSVSQRMNTEAFF
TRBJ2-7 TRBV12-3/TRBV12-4 CASSFVGTGVPSSNEQYF
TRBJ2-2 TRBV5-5 CASSQGYSNTGELFF
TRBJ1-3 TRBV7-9 CASSLGGGTGNTIYF
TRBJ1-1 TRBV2 CASEVTEAFF
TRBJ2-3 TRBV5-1 CASSLDGTSTDTQYF
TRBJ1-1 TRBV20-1 CSARMTDRPNTEAFF
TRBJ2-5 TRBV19 CASSPGLSYQETQYF
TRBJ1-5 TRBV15 CATSSDRGGGQPQHF
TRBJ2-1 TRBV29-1 CSVPMGGNEQFF
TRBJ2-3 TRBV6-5 CASSRRTSGRTSSTDTQYF
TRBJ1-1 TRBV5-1 CASSFQQNTEAFF
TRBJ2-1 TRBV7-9 CASSPPLARYDEQFF
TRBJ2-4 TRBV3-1 CASSQDRGMNIQYF
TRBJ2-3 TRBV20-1 CSAKNLAGAYTDTQYF
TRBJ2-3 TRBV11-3 CASSLEGADTQYF
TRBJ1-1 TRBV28 CASSAGVAFF
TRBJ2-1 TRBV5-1 CASSLGVSGEQFF
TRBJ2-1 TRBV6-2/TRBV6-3 CASKRYNEQFF
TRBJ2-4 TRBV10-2 CASSGWGQFDKNIQYF